This T cell receptor (beta chain) was captured in a study of T cell repertoires in cytomegalovirus infection. Across the whole study: It was the public TCR beta signatures that indicated both CMV infection and matching HLA type. Whole-study results and caveats: The ex vivo response was dominated by HLA-C-restricted CMV-specific TCR beta clonotypes. Cumulated frequencies of public TCR beta families served to identify carriers of CMV plus the relevant HLA.

TCRdb fed the reads into MiXCR, producing one record per CDR3 protein. The sample lists almost 500,000 distinct CDR3 sequences, 10% to 12% occurring once. Germline V gives CDR1 MDHEN, CDR2 SYDVKM. Trimming took off 6 bases at V and 3 bases at J, with 5 bases between the two ends. CDR3 length: 11 residues. This clonotype was detected many times. Its specificity is unknown. The sequenced sample consisted of PBMCs. This rearrangement joins TRBV28 to TRBJ2-5; no clear D gene. The clonotype was recovered from a human donor in good health (CMV status not recorded). Some clones in this sample may be carry-over from other donors' samples. CDR3 DNA sequence: TGTGCCAGCAGAACAGAAGAGACCCAGTACTTC. As protein: CASRTEETQYF.